This T cell receptor (beta chain) was sequenced in a study of blood T cell repertoires in COVID-19 (TCRdb year 2020). With respect to the entire study: The collaborator samples originated in the United States, Italy and Spain and spanned the acute and convalescent phases of COVID-19. The repertoires were made available in a free public database intended to serve as a resource for research on the immune response to SARS-CoV-2. The dataset comprised deeply sampled blood TCRbeta repertoires from subjects exposed to, actively infected with, or recovered from COVID-19. The material from the prospective study consisted of cDNA or gDNA derived from T cells, B-cell-depleted T cells, or PBMCs. A de-identified subject ID, COVID-19 status, age in years and sex were almost always included in the sample metadata. The samples were drawn from the first 160 participants of the ongoing ImmuneRACE study and from 1,254 subjects provided by 6 global collaborators. Where available, HLA class I and class II types were obtained from metadata supplied by the sample provider rather than from assay-based typing. The paper's findings and limits, for the study overall: How much clinical and demographic metadata was included differed by source and by participant, and the metadata was provided uncurated.

Collaborating institutions collected whole blood in K2EDTA tubes following their own protocols. Collaborator samples were shipped for TCRbeta analysis as frozen whole blood, isolated PBMCs, or DNA extracted from either sample type. TCRbeta CDR3 regions were amplified from genomic DNA by means of the immunoSEQ Assay, a bias-controlled multiplex PCR. In the source study's methods: The number of nucleated cells in each sample was estimated from the amplification of reference gene primers within the assay. To quantify the absolute abundance of each unique TCRbeta CDR3 rearrangement, sequence reads were collapsed and filtered. For each sample, productive Simpson clonality was calculated by taking the square root of Simpson's diversity index across productive rearrangements. TCRdb carries this immuneACCESS record with in-frame sequences only. Its versions omit some clonotypes, under half of them owing to an unresolved V gene in the studies checked, with the rest unexplained. That table supplies the V and J calls and clone size; D and trimming were determined from the DNA. Present in this sample are approximately 400,000 clones, roughly four fifths of which were seen just once. The ten largest clones represent about 1.2% of the sample.

In regard to this clone: The clone's antigen remains unknown. Base quality data are lacking; no much larger clone is found one base away.

The sequenced sample consisted of peripheral blood. The sequence was collected from a human donor with acute or convalescent COVID-19. The donor label of this sample is uncertain.

The CDR3 in this case is CASSHLGAGGYNEQFF. The DNA sequence is as follows: TGTGCCAGCAGCCACCTTGGAGCGGGGGGGTACAATGAGCAGTTCTTC. The rearranged segments are TRBV7-2 and TRBJ2-1, and TRBD2 matches 10 of the central bases. Counted from cysteine to phenylalanine, this CDR3 has 16 amino acids. The only DNA kept is the CDR3, 48 bases in frame from the first base. V is trimmed back by 5 bases and J by 4 bases, and the junction contains 8 bases that no gene match accounts for. Sequences SGHTA (CDR1) and FQGNSA (CDR2) are obtained from the germline V gene.